This T cell receptor (beta chain) was sequenced for a study of tumor-infiltrating lymphocytes in primary liver carcinoma. As regards this clonotype: Its antigen is not identified.

TCR beta cDNA was made from 500 ng total RNA with a constant-region primer. For TCR beta, libraries were produced by three nested multiplex PCR rounds using slightly modified ARM-PCR. TCRdb re-analysed the multiplex PCR reads in MiXCR, keeping a single row per CDR3 protein. The data show approximately 340,000 distinct CDR3 sequences, less than 65% seen once. Study results and limitations: Tumor-blood pairs (like tumor-adjacent pairs) overlapped less than tumor region pairs did.

Unsorted whole blood yielded blood RNA, and germline DNA was extracted as well. This receptor was identified in a middle-aged man with primary liver carcinoma and hepatitis B virus infection. The sequencing input was peripheral blood.

CDR3 coding DNA: TGTGCCAGCAAACAGTCCTCCTACGAGCAGTACTTC. Its translation: CASKQSSYEQYF. The chain combines TRBV12-3 or TRBV12-4 with TRBJ2-7, with D hard to call. V lost 7 bases and J lost 0, with 7 bases in between. This CDR3 comprises 12 residues.